This TCR beta chain originates from a study of OX40 agonist ivuxolimab in advanced cancers. Whole-study context: Patients' therapy was ivuxolimab, an antibody that acts as an agonist of OX40 (CD134).

The CDR3 runs to 14 residues. The germline V and J ends were trimmed by 3 bases and 9 bases, with 12 bases remaining between them. Germline CDR1 is MNHNS and CDR2 is SASEGT. Generated by immunoSEQ multiplex PCR, the TCRdb table keeps only in-frame clones and is missing some. The repertoire consists of approximately 20,000 clones, with about 86% occurring once and the leading ten covering roughly 15%. This chain connects TRBV6-1 to TRBJ1-6, with TRBD1 as a possible D gene (5 bases). Sequences were derived from CD4+ or CD8+ T cells sorted from blood, sampled in a trial of the OX40 agonist ivuxolimab. The sequence derives from an adult with an advanced solid tumor such as melanoma, head and neck, liver or kidney cancer. The CDR3 nucleotides read TGTGCCAGCAGTGAGGGGGAAGAATTTTCACCCCTCCACTTT. Protein: CASSEGEEFSPLHF.